One T cell receptor beta chain is described in this entry. This sample was taken from a study of blood T cell repertoires in COVID-19. Across the whole study: The analysed material was cDNA or gDNA that came from T cells, B-cell-depleted T cells, or PBMCs.

Original data processing: How many nucleated cells were present was estimated from reference gene primer amplification. The method was immunoSEQ multiplex PCR; TCRdb's version includes in-frame clones alone and lacks a portion of them. V, J and clone size are those of that table, while D and trimming were read from the DNA. The sample lists over 300,000 clones; around 91% were seen once. Trimming took 3 bases from V and 15 from J; bases not matched to a gene: 5. Germline V gives CDR1 LGHDT, CDR2 YNNKEL (reference sequence). The CDR3 length is 13 residues. This sequence originates from a man aged 18-30 years with active or convalescent COVID-19. Sequenced input: peripheral blood. V and J are TRBV3-1 (or the pseudogene TRBV3-2) and TRBJ1-6, with 10 bases lining up with TRBD1. The CDR3 bases are TGTGCCAGCAGCCAGGGGACAGGGGCCGACCTCCACTTT. This gives the protein CASSQGTGADLHF.